This T cell receptor beta chain originates from a study of T cell responses to AZD1222 COVID-19 vaccine. Study-level background: Pooling was applied to second doses at about 4 or about 12 weeks. Study results and limitations: Possibly, clonal diversity was underestimated; donors were largely white British and included more females. At baseline, seropositivity was found in only five or six AZD1222 recipients.

The table came from immunoSEQ multiplex PCR; TCRdb's copy has only in-frame clones and leaves some out. This repertoire shows tens of thousands of clones, roughly 90% found once; its top ten account for roughly a sixth. To note about this clone: Its cognate antigen is unknown.

This CDR3 has 16 residues. The V and J ends lost 4 bases and 0 bases respectively, with 12 bases between them. Germline CDR1 reads MNHEY; CDR2 reads SVGAGI. The sequence was obtained from an adult in good health. The sample in question was peripheral blood, obtained on day 0 of AZD1222 vaccination. The chain uses TRBV6-5 and TRBJ1-4, with D tentatively TRBD1 (5 bases). The CDR3 DNA reads as TGTGCCAGCAGTTTTTCGACAGATGCAACTAATGAAAAACTGTTTTTT. It codes for CASSFSTDATNEKLFF.